The 19 T cell receptor beta chains reported below all come from one sample, sequenced in a study of blood T cell repertoires in COVID-19. Clones were sequenced by immunoSEQ multiplex PCR, and TCRdb holds only the in-frame ones, with some missing. The repertoire holds fewer than 200,000 clones, with 80% to 90% as singletons. The source material was peripheral blood. The receptors derive from a woman between 65 and 79 years old with COVID-19, enrolled during active disease.

V gene TRBV9 combines with J gene TRBJ1-4, with 7 bases identical to TRBD1. V shed 0 bases and J 7 bases; nucleotides not matched to a gene: 6. The CDR3 consists of 15 residues. CDR1 SGDLS and CDR2 YYNGEE come from the germline V gene. CDR3 sequence: CASSVDGTVTEKLFF. The CDR3 nucleotides read TGTGCCAGCAGCGTAGACGGGACAGTGACTGAAAAACTGTTTTTT.

The V call is TRBV2, the J call TRBJ1-1; perhaps TRBD1 as D (6 bases). Germline loops: CDR1 SNHLY, CDR2 FYNNEI. The CDR3 loop spans 14 amino acids. V lost 6 bases and J lost 4, with 15 bases in between. This CDR3 is CASSEQGAVTEAFF. The CDR3 nucleotides are TGTGCCAGCAGCGAACAGGGCGCGGTCACTGAAGCTTTCTTT.

This clone was found a few times. This chain connects TRBV5-1 to TRBJ2-6; D uncertain. V shed 6 bases and J shed 0 bases, with 13 bases lying between them. This CDR3 contains 16 residues. Germline V CDR1 and CDR2: SGHRS, YFSETQ. For the CDR3, the DNA is TGCGCCAGCACCCAAGACTCTTTCTCTGGGGCCAACGTCCTGACTTTC. The encoded protein is CASTQDSFSGANVLTF. The whole variable domain, filled in from reference TRBV5-1 and TRBJ2-6, reads KAGVTQTPRYLIKTRGQQVTLSCSPISGHRSVSWYQQTPGQGLQFLFEYFSETQRNKGNFPGRFSGRQFSNSRSEMNVSTLELGDSALYLCASTQDSFSGANVLTFGAGSRLTVL.

This chain links TRBV11-3 with TRBJ2-1, with TRBD2 matching over 12 bases. V lost 4 bases to trimming and J lost 2 bases; unmatched junction nucleotides: 12. The CDR3 is 19 residues long. Germline CDR1 SGHNT, CDR2 YENEEA. The CDR3 reads CASSSPLAGGPGTYNEQFF. The CDR3 DNA reads as TGTGCCAGCAGCTCCCCCCTAGCGGGAGGGCCGGGGACCTACAATGAGCAGTTCTTC.

V and J are TRBV7-8 and TRBJ1-2; 7 nucleotides match TRBD1. Germline loops: CDR1 SGHVS, CDR2 FQNEAQ. J was trimmed by 8 bases and V by 2 bases; bases with no gene match: 11. CDR3 length: 15 residues. CDR3 loop: CASSLSRQGPSGYTF. CDR3 sequence (DNA): TGTGCCAGCAGCTTATCAAGACAGGGACCCTCCGGCTACACCTTC. Full variable domain (rest looked up from reference TRBV7-8 and TRBJ1-2): GAGVSQSPRYKVAKRGQDVALRCDPISGHVSLFWYQQALGQGPEFLTYFQNEAQLDKSGLPSDRFFAERPEGSVSTLKIQRTQQEDSAVYLCASSLSRQGPSGYTFGSGTRLTVV.

The chain is built from TRBV28 and TRBJ1-5; 8 nucleotides agree with TRBD1. The CDR3 is made up of 16 amino acids. Per the germline V gene, CDR1 is MDHEN and CDR2 is SYDVKM. Germline trimming cut 6 bases from V and 6 bases from J; bases unmatched to any gene: 13. The CDR3, as DNA: TGTGCCAGCAGCCCCGCCCGGACAGGGCAGAGTCAGCCCCAGCATTTT. The encoded protein is CASSPARTGQSQPQHF.

This clone has a handful of counts. V usage is TRBV11-3 and J usage is TRBJ1-1; TRBD1 might be the D (6 bases). The CDR3 spans 14 residues. V lost 1 base and J 7 bases, leaving 13 bases between the germline ends. Germline V gives CDR1 SGHNT, CDR2 YENEEA. CDR3 coding DNA: TGTGCCAGCAGCTTAGGGGGGCGCGGGAGTGAAGCTTTCTTT. Translated, it gives CASSLGGRGSEAFF.

The genes are TRBV5-4 and TRBJ2-7; no clear D. CDR1 SGHNT and CDR2 YYREEE come from the germline V gene (reference sequence). Trimming removed 4 bases from V and 5 bases from J, with 19 bases in between. This CDR3 contains 15 residues. CDR3 bases: TGTGCCAGCAGCGAAGCTAGAAACCTCCTCCACGAGCAGTACTTC. It is translated as CASSEARNLLHEQYF.

The J gene is TRBJ2-7, the V gene TRBV11-3, with 14 bases matching TRBD2. After removal of 5 bases from V and 5 bases from J, the junction contained 5 bases not matched to a gene. The CDR3 contains 15 residues. The germline gives CDR1 SGHNT, CDR2 YENEEA. CDR3: CASSPGTSGSHEQYF. CDR3 sequence (DNA): TGTGCCAGCAGCCCCGGGACTAGCGGGAGCCACGAGCAGTACTTC.

This clone was counted a single time. V gene TRBV5-5 combines with J gene TRBJ1-1, with 8 bases lining up with TRBD1. J gave up 1 base and V 2 bases, and 7 bases lay outside the gene matches. This CDR3 has 16 residues. The germline gives CDR1 SGHKS, CDR2 YYEKEE (reference sequence). Written as DNA, the CDR3 is TGTGCCAGCAGCTTTGGTTGGGACAGGACGAACACTGAAGCTTTCTTT. Translation gives CASSFGWDRTNTEAFF.

The J gene is TRBJ2-7, the V gene TRBV19, with D unclear. The V gene's germline CDR1 is LNHDA and CDR2 SQIVND (reference sequence). The CDR3 covers 13 residues. V dropped 6 bases and J dropped 4 bases, with 13 bases sitting between them. CDR3 loop: CASSPCRAYEQYF. CDR3 nucleotide sequence: TGTGCCAGTAGCCCCTGTAGAGCTTACGAGCAGTACTTC.

This chain uses TRBV6-2 or TRBV6-3 with TRBJ2-1; TRBD1 matches 9 bases. The V gene end was trimmed by 5 bases and the J gene end by 7 bases; junction bases not matched to a gene: 3. Germline V CDR1 and CDR2: MNHEY, SVGEGT. This CDR3 is built from 13 residues. The DNA for the CDR3 is TGTGCCAGCAGTAAGACAGGGGGAAATGAGCAGTTCTTC. This encodes CASSKTGGNEQFF.

As concerns this clone: The sample carries other DNA sequences with the same CDR3. The chain has TRBV3-1 (or the pseudogene TRBV3-2) and TRBJ1-5, with D possibly TRBD1 on 5 matching bases. The CDR3 sequence is 14 residues long. CDR1 is LGHDT and CDR2 is YNNKEL in the germline V gene (reference sequence). V was trimmed by 2 bases and J by 4 bases, leaving 9 bases between them. The CDR3 nucleotides are TGTGCCAGCAGCCAACAGGGTTATAATCAGCCCCAGCATTTT. Residues: CASSQQGYNQPQHF.

This CDR3 is CASSLSLGYLGSRASDTQYF. The DNA for the CDR3 is TGTGCCAGCAGCTTAAGTTTGGGTTACTTAGGTAGCAGAGCGTCGGATACGCAGTATTTT. The V gene is TRBV11-3, the J gene TRBJ2-3; D is undetermined. The CDR3 totals 20 residues. Germline V gives CDR1 SGHNT, CDR2 YENEEA. Trimming took off 2 bases at V and 6 bases at J, with 30 bases between the two ends.

This chain uses TRBV11-3 with TRBJ2-7; 7 positions agree with TRBD1. This CDR3 region has 15 residues. Germline lookup yields CDR1 SGHNT and CDR2 YENEEA. The trim removed 3 bases at V and 3 bases at J, leaving 8 bases unmatched. The CDR3 region is CASSLILGGGYEQYF. The CDR3 DNA reads as TGTGCCAGCAGCTTGATTCTAGGGGGCGGCTACGAGCAGTACTTC.

The chain couples TRBV5-4 to TRBJ2-3, with D unclear. Germline loops: CDR1 SGHNT, CDR2 YYREEE (reference sequence). V lost 5 bases, J lost 0 bases, and 7 bases lay in between. This CDR3 spans 13 amino acids. In DNA, the CDR3 is TGTGCCAGCAGTCTTACTAGCACAGATACGCAGTATTTT. Protein: CASSLTSTDTQYF.

The chain joins TRBV6-6 to TRBJ2-2, with 8 positions matching TRBD1. The CDR3 is 16 amino acids. CDR1 is MNHNY and CDR2 is SVGAGI in the germline V gene (reference sequence). The V segment lost 1 base and the J segment 5 bases; nucleotides outside the gene matches: 6. The chain's CDR3 is CASSYLSGGRTGELFF. CDR3 coding DNA: TGTGCCAGCAGTTACTTATCAGGGGGCCGGACCGGGGAGCTGTTTTTT.

This clone was observed a handful of times. The chain links TRBV30 to TRBJ1-6; no clear D gene. Per the germline V gene, CDR1 is GTSNPN and CDR2 is SVGIG (reference sequence). Trimming stripped 2 bases from V and 10 bases from J, with 15 bases between. The CDR3 covers 14 residues. This CDR3 reads CAWSPQNTGSPLHF. Written as DNA, the CDR3 is TGTGCCTGGAGTCCGCAAAACACGGGGTCACCCCTCCACTTT.

This chain links TRBV9 with TRBJ2-7; 10 bases are shared with TRBD1. CDR3 size: 14 residues. The trim removed 4 bases at V and 6 bases at J, leaving 7 bases unmatched. Germline CDR1 is SGDLS and CDR2 is YYNGEE. The CDR3 sequence is CASSTGQGFREQYF. In DNA form, the CDR3 reads TGTGCCAGCAGCACGGGACAGGGGTTTCGCGAGCAGTACTTC.